One sample yielded the 20 T cell receptor beta chains listed below, sequenced in a study of shared clonotypes between healthy human individuals. Measured with immunoSEQ multiplex PCR; TCRdb has only the in-frame clones, and not every one. The profile shows about 2,500,000 clones, approximately 92% of them singletons. The sequencing input was naive CD4+ T cells sorted from blood. Subset meaning: CD45RA+ positively selected. The source is a man aged 18 to 29 in good health.

The chain has TRBV9 and TRBJ1-1; the D is unclear. The CDR3 consists of 15 residues. The V and J ends lost 1 base and 0 bases respectively, with 10 bases between them. Germline assignment: CDR1 SGDLS and CDR2 YYNGEE. The CDR3 DNA is TGTGCCAGCAGCGTATTACGAGATATGAACACTGAAGCTTTCTTT. The encoded protein is CASSVLRDMNTEAFF. Using reference TRBV9 and TRBJ1-1 for the parts outside the CDR3, the full variable domain is DSGVTQTPKHLITATGQRVTLRCSPRSGDLSVYWYQQSLDQGLQFLIQYYNGEERAKGNILERFSAQQFPDLHSELNLSSLELGDSALYFCASSVLRDMNTEAFFGQGTRLTVV.

The chain couples TRBV5-6 to TRBJ2-4; 14 positions agree with TRBD2. The CDR3 runs to 17 residues. V was pared by 1 base and J by 10 bases, with 10 bases of the junction left unmatched. Germline CDR1 reads SGHDT; CDR2 reads YYEEEE. The CDR3 spells CASSLPMTSGRAGIQYF. DNA of the CDR3: TGTGCCAGCAGCTTGCCAATGACTAGCGGGAGGGCGGGGATTCAGTACTTC.

The gene calls are TRBV6-1 and TRBJ2-1, with D tentatively TRBD1 or TRBD2 (5 bases each). V shed 8 bases and J shed 9 bases, with 17 bases lying between them. Germline loops: CDR1 MNHNS, CDR2 SASEGT. This CDR3 comprises 13 residues. The CDR3 bases are TGTGCCAGCGGGATAGCGAGACAGTTTGAGCAGTTCTTC. Protein: CASGIARQFEQFF.

This chain joins TRBV7-3 and TRBJ2-1, with 8 positions matching TRBD1. This CDR3 has 15 amino acids. V dropped 2 bases and J dropped 7; count of bases not matched to a gene: 7. Germline V gene lookup returns CDR1 SGHTA and CDR2 FQGTGA. The CDR3 coding sequence is TGTGCCAGCAGCTTAGACAGGGGCACTTGGAATGAGCAGTTCTTC. As protein: CASSLDRGTWNEQFF.

This clone was picked up a small number of times. The V call is TRBV29-1, the J call TRBJ1-1; no definite D call. Germline CDR1 SQVTM, CDR2 ANQGSEA. The V gene lost 0 bases and the J gene lost 5 bases, with 7 bases spanning the gap. This CDR3 region has 12 residues. The CDR3 DNA sequence: TGCAGCGTTGAAGAACAATGGACTGAAGCTTTCTTT. Residues: CSVEEQWTEAFF.

This clone was seen once. The chain employs TRBV29-1 and TRBJ2-6; D ambiguous. Germline V lookup: CDR1 SQVTM, CDR2 ANQGSEA. There are 13 residues in the CDR3. V was cut by 8 bases and J by 0 bases, with 8 bases left in between. The CDR3 sequence: CSIKTSGANVLTF. CDR3 DNA sequence: TGCAGCATTAAGACCTCTGGGGCCAACGTCCTGACTTTC.

The chain couples TRBV5-4 to TRBJ1-5, with 8 bases identical to TRBD1. J gave up 5 bases and V 1 base, and 2 bases lay outside the gene matches. Germline CDR1 is SGHNT and CDR2 is YYREEE (reference sequence). The CDR3 runs to 14 residues. This CDR3 reads CASSLLRGHQPQHF. The CDR3 region has the DNA TGTGCCAGCAGCTTGCTCAGGGGGCATCAGCCCCAGCATTTT.

The chain has TRBV9 and TRBJ2-3; 15 positions agree with TRBD2. This CDR3 is 16 amino acids long. V shed 4 bases and J 3 bases; nucleotides not matched to a gene: 3. Germline CDR1 and CDR2: SGDLS and YYNGEE. The CDR3 loop reads CASSTGLAGGTDTQYF. CDR3 nucleotide sequence: TGTGCCAGCAGCACCGGACTAGCGGGGGGGACAGATACGCAGTATTTT.

The CDR3 bases are TGTGCCAGCAGCTACGCACTAGCGGGAGGGCCATACGAGCAGTACTTC. This translates into CASSYALAGGPYEQYF. The rearrangement joins TRBV14 to TRBJ2-7; the match to TRBD2 covers 13 bases. Germline CDR1 reads SGHDN; CDR2 reads FVKESK. The CDR3 contains 16 residues. Losses at the gene ends were 5 bases for V and 4 bases for J; bases not matched to a gene: 8.

The chain recombines TRBV25-1 with TRBJ2-5; D is unclear. V lost 1 base, J lost 4 bases, and 10 bases lay in between. Germline values: CDR1 MGHDK, CDR2 SYGVNS. The CDR3 has 14 residues. The CDR3 here is CASSELKGSETQYF. CDR3 DNA sequence: TGTGCCAGCAGTGAATTGAAAGGTTCAGAGACCCAGTACTTC.

The rearrangement uses TRBV9 and TRBJ2-1; 13 positions match TRBD2. Germline loops: CDR1 SGDLS, CDR2 YYNGEE. The V segment lost 0 bases and the J segment 2 bases; nucleotides outside the gene matches: 11. The CDR3 totals 20 residues. This CDR3 is CASSVAMGLAGPSPYNEQFF. As DNA, the CDR3 is TGTGCCAGCAGCGTAGCTATGGGACTAGCGGGGCCTTCGCCCTACAATGAGCAGTTCTTC. The variable domain in full, completed from reference TRBV9 and TRBJ2-1, reads DSGVTQTPKHLITATGQRVTLRCSPRSGDLSVYWYQQSLDQGLQFLIQYYNGEERAKGNILERFSAQQFPDLHSELNLSSLELGDSALYFCASSVAMGLAGPSPYNEQFFGPGTRLTVL.

The V gene is TRBV2, the J gene TRBJ2-7, with 9 positions matching TRBD1. Germline CDR1 is SNHLY and CDR2 is FYNNEI. J gave up 4 bases and V 5 bases, and 6 bases lay outside the gene matches. The length of the CDR3 is 14 residues. In DNA form, the CDR3 reads TGTGCCAGCAGTAAGGGACAGGGCCTTTACGAGCAGTACTTC. Its translation: CASSKGQGLYEQYF.

The chain links TRBV7-3 to TRBJ1-1; D is unclear. V was clipped by 8 bases and J by 4 bases, with 11 bases between them. The CDR3 is 12 amino acids. Germline loops: CDR1 SGHTA, CDR2 FQGTGA. CDR3 DNA: TGTGCCAGCGTCATGGCAGTCACTGAAGCTTTCTTT. Residues: CASVMAVTEAFF.

The genes are TRBV28 and TRBJ1-1; D remains ambiguous. The CDR3 contains 16 residues. Trimming cost V 7 bases and J 1 base, with 19 bases left between them. The germline V gene has CDR1 MDHEN and CDR2 SYDVKM. For the CDR3, the DNA is TGTGCCAGCAAACCCGCTGACATCCCCCAGAACACTGAAGCTTTCTTT. Translating gives CASKPADIPQNTEAFF.

The gene calls are TRBV25-1 and TRBJ2-7; tentative D call: TRBD2 (5 bases). The CDR3 contains 15 residues. Trimming cost V 6 bases and J 3 bases, with 18 bases left between them. Germline V gene lookup returns CDR1 MGHDK and CDR2 SYGVNS. The CDR3 DNA reads as TGTGCCAGCAGGGGGATAGCGTACTCTAACTACGAGCAGTACTTC. It yields the protein CASRGIAYSNYEQYF.

The chain recombines TRBV5-1 with TRBJ2-5, with 9 bases fitting TRBD2. This CDR3 comprises 16 residues. V was pared by 2 bases and J by 4 bases, with 9 bases of the junction left unmatched. Germline values: CDR1 SGHRS, CDR2 YFSETQ. Here the CDR3 DNA reads TGCGCCAGCAGCTTTATGGCTAGCGGGACTGGAGAGACCCAGTACTTC. This encodes CASSFMASGTGETQYF.

The DNA for the CDR3 is TGTGCCACCAGCAGAGGAGTGGGTATCTCAATAGACTCCTACGAGCAGTACTTC. This sequence encodes CATSRGVGISIDSYEQYF. The rearrangement joins TRBV15 to TRBJ2-7; D is undetermined. This CDR3 has 18 residues. The V end lost 1 base, the J end lost 0 bases, and 19 bases lay between the germline ends. Germline assignment: CDR1 LNHNV and CDR2 YYDKDF (reference sequence). Full variable domain (missing parts from reference TRBV15 and TRBJ2-7): DAMVIQNPRYQVTQFGKPVTLSCSQTLNHNVMYWYQQKSSQAPKLLFHYYDKDFNNEADTPDNFQSRRPNTSFCFLDIRSPGLGDTAMYLCATSRGVGISIDSYEQYFGPGTRLTVT.

The rearrangement joins TRBV5-4 to TRBJ2-1; TRBD2 aligns across 7 bases. Trimming at V came to 4 bases and at J to 6 bases, leaving 4 bases not matched to a gene. The CDR3 extends over 13 amino acids. Germline assignment: CDR1 SGHNT and CDR2 YYREEE (reference sequence). The CDR3 sequence is CASSHGLVNEQFF. Written as DNA, the CDR3 is TGTGCCAGCAGCCATGGACTAGTCAATGAGCAGTTCTTC.

The chain links TRBV30 to TRBJ1-4, with no clear D. Germline values: CDR1 GTSNPN, CDR2 SVGIG (reference sequence). The CDR3 sequence is 16 residues long. V was shortened by 5 bases and J by 8 bases, with 24 bases between the two germline ends. CDR3 nucleotide sequence: TGTGCCTGGTCCCTTAATGGCCCCGGACCAGACGAAAAACTGTTTTTT. It specifies CAWSLNGPGPDEKLFF.

This clone was detected only once. V gene TRBV4-2 combines with J gene TRBJ2-5; 7 nucleotides line up with TRBD2. Germline V gives CDR1 LGHNA, CDR2 YNFKEQ. J lost 2 bases, V lost 4 bases, and 1 base had no gene match. This CDR3 contains 13 residues. CDR3 sequence reads: CASSRGGQETQYF. The CDR3 nucleotides read TGTGCCAGCAGCCGCGGGGGACAAGAGACCCAGTACTTC.